The entry below describes one T cell receptor beta chain. Its specificity is not known. V was shortened by 6 bases and J by 2 bases, with 11 bases between the two germline ends. The V gene's germline CDR1 is MNHNY and CDR2 SVGAGI (reference sequence). The CDR3 consists of 13 residues. This entry comes from a study of T cell repertoires in cytomegalovirus infection. Study-wide context: Both recently identified HLA-C-restricted and well-studied HLA-B-restricted CMV epitopes were used in the study.

Each CDR3 protein gets one entry after TCRdb re-called the reads with MiXCR. The sample lists 750,000 to 900,000 distinct CDR3 sequences, 25% to 30% occurring once. Notes on the study in general: People with CMV and the relevant HLA were identified by cumulative public TCR beta family frequency.

Sequencing used cultured CD8+ T cells from PBMCs, obtained from culture after CMV antigen stimulation. This chain uses TRBV6-6 with TRBJ2-7; no definite D call. The TCR was taken from a human donor in good health (CMV status not recorded). Some clones in this sample may be carry-over from other donors' samples. CDR3 sequence reads: CASRETEAYEQYF. The CDR3 nucleotides are TGTGCCAGCAGGGAGACCGAAGCCTACGAGCAGTACTTC.